The 11 T cell receptor beta chains below were found in one sample sequenced in a study of radiotherapy plus CTLA-4 blockade in lung cancer. The table came from immunoSEQ multiplex PCR; TCRdb's copy has only in-frame clones and leaves some out. The repertoire has about 110,000 clones, roughly 77% of them found once; the top ten carry 3% to 4%. The starting material was peripheral blood, obtained from a patient treated with radiotherapy plus ipilimumab. These receptors originate from a human donor with non-small cell lung cancer that progressed on radiotherapy plus ipilimumab. Some clones in this sample may be carry-over from other donors' samples.

The chain employs TRBV14 and TRBJ2-2, with D unresolved. CDR3 length: 14 residues. Germline V gene sequence: CDR1 SGHDN, CDR2 FVKESK. V lost 1 base, J lost 5 bases, and 8 bases lay in between. CDR3: CASSQVQRTGELFF. In nucleotides, the CDR3 is TGTGCCAGCAGCCAAGTTCAGCGAACCGGGGAGCTGTTTTTT. The entire variable domain, with the rest obtained from reference TRBV14 and TRBJ2-2, is as follows: EAGVTQFPSHSVIEKGQTVTLRCDPISGHDNLYWYRRVMGKEIKFLLHFVKESKQDESGMPNNRFLAERTGGTYSTLKVQPAELEDSGVYFCASSQVQRTGELFFGEGSRLTVL.

The rearrangement links TRBV5-4 to TRBJ1-6; D is uncertain. This CDR3 contains 15 residues. The germline V gene has CDR1 SGHNT and CDR2 YYREEE (reference sequence). Trimming left V 4 bases short and J 4 bases short, with 12 bases between. The CDR3 loop is CASSPNPGYNSPLHF. CDR3 in DNA: TGTGCCAGCAGCCCGAACCCGGGGTATAATTCACCCCTCCACTTT. The full variable domain, with the rest looked up from reference TRBV5-4 and TRBJ1-6, is ETGVTQSPTHLIKTRGQQVTLRCSSQSGHNTVSWYQQALGQGPQFIFQYYREEENGRGNFPPRFSGLQFPNYSSELNVNALELDDSALYLCASSPNPGYNSPLHFGNGTRLTVT.

V gene TRBV9 combines with J gene TRBJ1-6; 7 bases fit TRBD1. Germline trimming cut 3 bases from V and 6 bases from J; bases unmatched to any gene: 9. Germline CDR1 reads SGDLS; CDR2 reads YYNGEE. CDR3 size: 16 residues. In nucleotides, the CDR3 is TGTGCCAGCAGCGCTACAGGGGTACCATTTAATTCACCCCTCCACTTT. Protein sequence: CASSATGVPFNSPLHF.

This rearrangement joins TRBV4-2 to TRBJ2-5; D is undetermined. The V gene's germline CDR1 is LGHNA and CDR2 YNFKEQ. The V and J ends lost 4 bases and 5 bases respectively, with 11 bases between them. CDR3 length: 13 residues. Written as DNA, the CDR3 is TGTGCCAGCAGCCCGGATATGTACGAGACCCAGTACTTC. It is translated as CASSPDMYETQYF.

The chain combines TRBV19 with TRBJ1-2; D remains ambiguous. Trimming removed 3 bases from V and 2 bases from J, with 16 bases in between. This CDR3 region has 16 residues. Germline V CDR1 and CDR2: LNHDA, SQIVND (reference sequence). CDR3 DNA sequence: TGTGCCAGTAGTATTTCTTTCAGCCCAATAAACTATGGCTACACCTTC. Its translation: CASSISFSPINYGYTF.

The rearrangement uses TRBV5-5 and TRBJ2-7, with 8 bases that match TRBD1. Germline CDR1 reads SGHKS; CDR2 reads YYEKEE (reference sequence). J gave up 1 base and V 6 bases, and 6 bases lay outside the gene matches. CDR3 length equals 14 residues. CDR3: CASTPGQVSYEQYF. The CDR3 nucleotides read TGTGCCAGCACCCCGGGACAGGTTTCCTACGAGCAGTACTTC.

This clone turned up a few times. The V and J genes are TRBV12-5 and TRBJ1-5; possibly TRBD1 for D (6 bases). The CDR3 spans 15 residues. Germline V gene sequence: CDR1 LGHNT, CDR2 FRNRAP. Trimming shortened V by 2 bases and J by 7 bases, and 15 bases separated the two germline ends. The CDR3 reads CASGLTLAGDQPQHF. The DNA for the CDR3 is TGTGCTAGTGGTTTGACACTCGCAGGGGACCAGCCCCAGCATTTT.

DNA of the CDR3: TGCGCCAGCAGCTTGTCCGAAGGGACAGATACGCAGTATTTT. It codes for CASSLSEGTDTQYF. This chain uses TRBV5-1 with TRBJ2-3; no firm D call. The germline gives CDR1 SGHRS, CDR2 YFSETQ. Trimming left V 1 base short and J 3 bases short, with 9 bases between. This CDR3 has 14 amino acids.

This clone was recorded a few times. This rearrangement joins TRBV4-1 to TRBJ1-6, with 8 bases identical to TRBD1. J gave up 9 bases and V 7 bases, and 14 bases lay outside the gene matches. Germline V lookup: CDR1 MGHRA, CDR2 YSYEKL. This CDR3 contains 16 residues. The CDR3 DNA follows: TGCGCCAGCAACAGCCCGGACAGGGCCCGGGGTTCACCCCTCCACTTT. Translation: CASNSPDRARGSPLHF.

This chain uses TRBV5-4 with TRBJ2-7; 15 positions match TRBD2. The CDR3 is made up of 17 amino acids. J gave up 9 bases and V 5 bases, and 15 bases lay outside the gene matches. CDR1 is SGHNT, CDR2 YYREEE, per germline (reference sequence). The CDR3 region has the DNA TGTGCCAGCAGTGCGGGGACTAGCGGGGGGCCTACGCTTTCGCAGTACTTC. This encodes CASSAGTSGGPTLSQYF.

The table lists this clone with a few counts. The chain links TRBV19 to TRBJ1-1, with 12 bases identical to TRBD1. CDR1 is LNHDA, CDR2 SQIVND, per germline (reference sequence). The CDR3 is 17 amino acids. The junction had 10 bases not matched to a gene; V was cut back by 6 bases and J by 2 bases. The CDR3 loop reads CASRLRGQGASNTEAFF. The CDR3 DNA reads TGTGCCAGTAGGCTGAGGGGACAGGGGGCCTCAAACACTGAAGCTTTCTTT. The variable domain in full, completed from reference TRBV19 and TRBJ1-1, reads DGGITQSPKYLFRKEGQNVTLSCEQNLNHDAMYWYRQDPGQGLRLIYYSQIVNDFQKGDIAEGYSVSREKKESFPLTVTSAQKNPTAFYLCASRLRGQGASNTEAFFGQGTRLTVV.